The clone carrying this T cell receptor beta chain was seen repeatedly, ten times or more. The target antigen is unknown. Trimming stripped 5 bases from V and 1 base from J, with 12 bases between. The germline CDR1 and CDR2 sequences are DFQATT and SNEGSKA (reference sequence). CDR3 length equals 14 residues. Then a second PCR, running about 7 to 11 cycles, was carried out with a sample-barcoded 5' primer and a J-beta primer mix. Each CDR3 protein gets one entry after TCRdb re-called the 5' RACE reads with MiXCR. This sample has about 640,000 distinct CDR3 sequences, with about 28% found just once. This entry belongs to a study of blood T cells in healthy people across ages. Study results and limitations: TCR beta diversity tracked closely with naive T cell percentage. The fall in TCR beta diversity per million T cells was roughly linear with age.

Drawn from each donor were about 9 milliliters of peripheral blood. The source of this sequence is an elderly woman in good health. Sequenced sample: blood. The chain is built from TRBV20-1 and TRBJ2-1; weak D call: TRBD1 (7 bases). CDR3 residues: CSADAGGSYNEQFF. CDR3 DNA sequence: TGCAGTGCTGATGCAGGGGGGTCCTACAATGAGCAGTTCTTC.